This T cell receptor (beta chain) was retrieved from a study of blood T cell repertoires in COVID-19. Turning to the study itself: Material from acute and convalescent COVID-19 was sourced from the United States, Italy and Spain. The cDNA or gDNA used as material had been derived from T cells, B-cell-depleted T cells, or PBMCs.

The CDR3 covers 12 residues. V was cut by 3 bases and J by 15 bases, with 15 bases left in between. The assay was immunoSEQ multiplex PCR, and TCRdb's table has in-frame clones only and misses some. The table shows 35,000 to 50,000 clones, with roughly nine tenths occurring only once. Sequencing was performed on peripheral blood. The sequence was collected from an older man with active COVID-19. The chain is built from TRBV12-3 or TRBV12-4 and TRBJ2-1; D might be TRBD1 (6 bases). The CDR3 coding sequence is TGTGCCAGCAGTTTGGTAACAGGGCACCGGTTCTTC. Its translation is CASSLVTGHRFF.